This TCR beta chain was sequenced in a study of OX40 agonist ivuxolimab in advanced cancers. The overall study: It was ivuxolimab, an agonistic anti-OX40 (CD134) antibody, that patients were treated with. Study results and limitations: The expanded peripheral T cells' antigen specificity was not determined. At 0.1-3.0 mg/kg, partial responders had clonal expansion among the lowest observed.

The data were produced by immunoSEQ multiplex PCR, yet TCRdb's version contains in-frame clones alone and is incomplete. This sample has tens of thousands of clones, with about 88% found just once. Trimming took 7 bases from V and 0 from J, leaving 7 bases between them. CDR3 size: 11 residues. Germline V gene sequence: CDR1 DFQATT, CDR2 SNEGSKA (reference sequence). On this clone itself: Antigen unknown.

The V and J genes are TRBV20-1 and TRBJ2-7; no definite D call. The clonotype originates from an adult with an advanced solid tumor such as melanoma, head and neck, liver or kidney cancer. Sequenced material: CD4+ or CD8+ T cells sorted from blood, taken in a trial of the OX40 agonist ivuxolimab. CDR3 amino acids: CSGWGSYEQYF. CDR3 sequence (DNA): TGCAGTGGCTGGGGCTCCTACGAGCAGTACTTC.